The 16 T cell receptor beta chains presented below share a single source sample, sequenced in a study of a mutant IDH1 vaccine in newly diagnosed glioma. Their cognate antigens are unknown. Time point described: week 47, end of study. Every single dose of the vaccine, 300 ug of mutant IDH1 20-mer peptide, came with topical imiquimod. Assay: immunoSEQ multiplex PCR; the TCRdb copy retains only in-frame clones and omits some. The sample consists of some 38,000 clones, 60% to 75% of them appearing once. The input for sequencing was PBMCs, taken from a glioma patient whose treatment included an IDH1 peptide vaccine. These receptors were obtained from a man between 40 and 49 years old with glioma.

CDR3 amino acids: CASSGGRADTDTQYF. CDR3 nucleotides: TGCGCCAGCAGCGGCGGGAGGGCCGACACAGATACGCAGTATTTT. The chain couples TRBV5-1 to TRBJ2-3, with 9 bases identical to TRBD2. Germline loops: CDR1 SGHRS, CDR2 YFSETQ. This CDR3 is built from 15 residues. V was pared by 4 bases and J by 2 bases, with 5 bases of the junction left unmatched. The complete variable domain, with remaining parts taken from reference TRBV5-1 and TRBJ2-3, reads KAGVTQTPRYLIKTRGQQVTLSCSPISGHRSVSWYQQTPGQGLQFLFEYFSETQRNKGNFPGRFSGRQFSNSRSEMNVSTLELGDSALYLCASSGGRADTDTQYFGPGTRLTVL.

The chain links TRBV12-2 to TRBJ2-1. TRBV12-2 is a pseudogene. The CDR3 totals 17 residues. The CDR3 reads CASRLAEGVRGGNEQFF. The CDR3, as DNA: TGTGCAAGTCGCTTAGCGGAGGGGGTGAGGGGTGGCAATGAGCAGTTCTTC.

This clone has just a few counts. The chain joins TRBV5-4 to TRBJ2-7; D is unclear. Germline CDR1 reads SGHNT; CDR2 reads YYREEE (reference sequence). V lost 0 bases and J 3 bases, leaving 7 bases between the germline ends. The CDR3 contains 13 residues. The CDR3 here is CASSLDLIYEQYV. CDR3 coding DNA: TGTGCCAGCAGCTTGGATCTTATCTACGAGCAGTACGTC.

V is TRBV27 and J is TRBJ2-7; tentatively, D is TRBD1 (6 bases). The V gene's germline CDR1 is MNHEY and CDR2 SMNVEV (reference sequence). Trimming took off 2 bases at V and 0 bases at J, with 20 bases between the two ends. The CDR3 loop spans 18 amino acids. For the CDR3, the DNA is TGTGCCAGCAGTTTAGTGGACAGCCACAAAAACCCCTCCTACGAGCAGTACGTC. It codes for CASSLVDSHKNPSYEQYV.

The rearrangement links TRBV11-3 to TRBJ1-1; 7 bases fit TRBD1. Germline trimming cut 5 bases from V and 6 bases from J; bases unmatched to any gene: 12. The CDR3 totals 15 residues. CDR1 is SGHNT, CDR2 YENEEA, per germline. The CDR3 DNA reads as TGTGCCAGCAGCGGGGGGACAGAACGGAGCGCTGAAGCTTTCTTT. Residues: CASSGGTERSAEAFF.

This clone was found a few times. This chain uses TRBV5-1 with TRBJ2-5, with 13 bases identical to TRBD2. The CDR3 runs to 17 residues. CDR1 and CDR2 (germline): SGHRS, YFSETQ. V was pared by 0 bases and J by 3 bases, with 5 bases of the junction left unmatched. CDR3 coding DNA: TGCGCCAGCAGCTTGGGGGGACTAGCGGGGAGAAAAGAGACCCAGTACTTC. It translates to CASSLGGLAGRKETQYF.

The rearrangement links TRBV5-1 to TRBJ1-6; maybe TRBD1 (5 bases). The CDR3 consists of 14 residues. V lost 5 bases, J lost 10 bases, and 16 bases lay in between. Germline assignment: CDR1 SGHRS and CDR2 YFSETQ. This CDR3 is CASRPQGDGSPLHF. CDR3 nucleotide sequence: TGCGCCAGCAGACCCCAAGGGGATGGCTCACCCCTCCACTTT.

This clone was recorded a few times. V gene TRBV7-2 combines with J gene TRBJ2-1; 7 bases align to TRBD2. Germline CDR1 is SGHTA and CDR2 is FQGNSA. V trimming: 5 bases; J trimming: 8 bases; junction bases outside the gene matches: 6. The CDR3 runs to 13 residues. The CDR3 DNA is TGTGCCAGCAGCCACGGGAGGTTCGATGAGCAGTTCTTC. Translating gives CASSHGRFDEQFF.

The chain has TRBV6-1 and TRBJ2-7; D perhaps matches TRBD2 (5 bases). CDR1 MNHNS and CDR2 SASEGT come from the germline V gene. Trimming shortened V by 1 base and J by 7 bases, and 20 bases separated the two germline ends. The CDR3 loop spans 16 amino acids. The CDR3 DNA reads as TGTGCCAGCAGTGAAGTCGCTAGCTGGTTACTAAGGGAGCAGTACTTC. Its protein product is CASSEVASWLLREQYF.

The rearrangement links TRBV25-1 to TRBJ2-3; no reliable D call. V was pared by 3 bases and J by 7 bases, with 14 bases between. Germline CDR1 reads MGHDK; CDR2 reads SYGVNS. The CDR3 contains 14 residues. The CDR3 DNA sequence: TGTGCCAGCAGTGATTTCTCGAGACGAAATACGCAGTATTTT. This gives the protein CASSDFSRRNTQYF.

This clone has just one count. This chain connects TRBV7-9 to TRBJ1-2, with 9 positions matching TRBD1. The CDR3 contains 14 residues. After removal of 5 bases from V and 3 bases from J, the junction contained 4 bases not matched to a gene. Germline lookup yields CDR1 SEHNR and CDR2 FQNEAQ (reference sequence). In DNA, the CDR3 is TGTGCCAGCAGCCCGGACAGGGGATACTATGGCTACACCTTC. The encoded protein is CASSPDRGYYGYTF.

The chain uses TRBV19 and TRBJ1-2, with D perhaps TRBD1 (5 bases). This CDR3 is built from 13 residues. Germline values: CDR1 LNHDA, CDR2 SQIVND (reference sequence). V was pared by 2 bases and J by 8 bases, with 12 bases between. In DNA, the CDR3 is TGTGCCAGTAGTATACAGGGTGGTGGGGGCTACACCTTC. It yields the protein CASSIQGGGGYTF. Combining the CDR3 with reference TRBV19 and TRBJ1-2 gives the whole variable domain DGGITQSPKYLFRKEGQNVTLSCEQNLNHDAMYWYRQDPGQGLRLIYYSQIVNDFQKGDIAEGYSVSREKKESFPLTVTSAQKNPTAFYLCASSIQGGGGYTFGSGTRLTVV.

V and J are TRBV7-9 and TRBJ2-1; no reliable D call. The germline V gene encodes CDR1 SEHNR and CDR2 FQNEAQ (reference sequence). The CDR3 has 15 residues. V was clipped by 2 bases and J by 5 bases, with 13 bases between them. The CDR3 reads CASSLNSRKNNEQFF. DNA for the CDR3: TGTGCCAGCAGCTTAAACAGCCGAAAAAACAATGAGCAGTTCTTC.

This chain connects TRBV9 to TRBJ2-1; 8 nucleotides match TRBD2. This CDR3 region has 15 residues. Germline V gene sequence: CDR1 SGDLS, CDR2 YYNGEE. Trimming took 0 bases from V and 9 from J; bases not matched to a gene: 8. The CDR3 DNA reads TGTGCCAGCAGCGTAGAAGGTTTCCTAGCGGGTGAGCAGTTCTTC. Its translation is CASSVEGFLAGEQFF.

The rearrangement joins TRBV6-1 to TRBJ1-5, with a weak D call TRBD1 (5 bases). Trimming removed 7 bases from V and 3 bases from J, with 16 bases in between. The CDR3 covers 15 residues. Germline V gives CDR1 MNHNS, CDR2 SASEGT. CDR3 in amino acids: CASTQGVSNNQPQHF. The CDR3, as DNA: TGTGCCAGCACCCAAGGGGTCAGTAACAATCAGCCCCAGCATTTT.

This CDR3 is CASSPRDTLTYEQYF. As DNA, the CDR3 is TGTGCCAGCAGCCCCCGGGACACCCTAACCTACGAGCAGTACTTC. This sequence joins TRBV6-6 and TRBJ2-7; tentative D call: TRBD1 (6 bases). Trimming pared 6 bases from V and 2 bases from J, leaving 17 bases between. This CDR3 has 15 residues. The germline gives CDR1 MNHNY, CDR2 SVGAGI (reference sequence).